This section outlines one T cell receptor beta chain sequence together with its context. This record comes from a study of blood T cell repertoires in COVID-19. Study-level background: The study drew acute and convalescent COVID-19 samples from the United States, Italy and Spain. T cells, B-cell-depleted T cells, or PBMCs supplied cDNA or gDNA.

In the source study's methods: Nucleated cell number was recorded as an estimate derived from reference gene primer amplification. Data came from immunoSEQ multiplex PCR; TCRdb stores just in-frame clones and leaves some out. V and J calls and clone size follow that table, whereas D and trimming were derived from the DNA. There are tens of thousands of clones in the sample; around three quarters occur only once, and approximately 21% lies in the top ten. The CDR3 is made up of 17 amino acids. V lost 5 bases, J lost 0 bases, and 8 bases stayed unmatched. Per the germline V gene, CDR1 is SGHVS and CDR2 is FQNEAQ.

The V call is TRBV7-8, the J call TRBJ2-1; 9 nucleotides align to TRBD2. The receptor was isolated from a woman aged 80 or over with acute or convalescent COVID-19. The source material was peripheral blood. CDR3 DNA: TGTGCCAGCAGCCAGCTGACTAGCGGATACTCCTACAATGAGCAGTTCTTC. This codes for CASSQLTSGYSYNEQFF.